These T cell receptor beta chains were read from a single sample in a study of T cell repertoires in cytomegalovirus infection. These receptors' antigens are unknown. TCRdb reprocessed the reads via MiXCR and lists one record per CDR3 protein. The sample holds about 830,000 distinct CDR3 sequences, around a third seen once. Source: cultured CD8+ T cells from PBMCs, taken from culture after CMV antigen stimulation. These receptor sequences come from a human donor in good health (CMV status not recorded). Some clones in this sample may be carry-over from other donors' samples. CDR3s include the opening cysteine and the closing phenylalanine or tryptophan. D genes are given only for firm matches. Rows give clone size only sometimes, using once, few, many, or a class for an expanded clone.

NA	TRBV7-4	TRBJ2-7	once	CASSLVSGRTAYEQYF	TGTGCCAGCAGCTTAGTATCGGGTCGTACGGCCTACGAGCAGTACTTC
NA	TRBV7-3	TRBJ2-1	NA	CGSSSRRNSYNEQFF	TGTGGCAGCAGCTCCCGACGTAACTCCTACAATGAGCAGTTCTTC
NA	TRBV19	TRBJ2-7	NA	CATQGQSYEQYF	TGTGCCACCCAAGGACAGTCCTACGAGCAGTACTTC
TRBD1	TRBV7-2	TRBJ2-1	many	CASSPWDRAYNEQFF	TGTGCCAGCAGCCCCTGGGACAGGGCTTACAATGAGCAGTTCTTC
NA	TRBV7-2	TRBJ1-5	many	CASSLGQKQPSNQPQHF	TGTGCCAGCAGCTTAGGACAGAAACAACCTAGCAATCAGCCCCAGCATTTT
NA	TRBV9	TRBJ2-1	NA	CASSVDRGYEQFF	TGTGCCAGCAGCGTAGATCGCGGCTATGAGCAGTTCTTC
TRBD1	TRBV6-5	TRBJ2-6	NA	CASRDRAETGANVLTF	TGTGCCAGCAGGGACAGGGCGGAAACTGGGGCCAACGTCCTGACTTTC
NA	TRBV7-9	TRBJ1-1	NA	CASSSTPLRTDNTEAFF	TGTGCCAGCAGCTCGACACCCCTCAGGACAGACAACACTGAAGCTTTCTTT
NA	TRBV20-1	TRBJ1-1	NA	CSARGDTEAFF	TGCAGTGCTAGAGGAGACACTGAAGCTTTCTTT
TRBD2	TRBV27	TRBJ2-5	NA	CASSLRGTSSYQETQYF	TGTGCCAGCAGTTTAAGGGGGACTAGCTCGTACCAAGAGACCCAGTACTTC